This TCR beta chain came from a study of cytomegalovirus exposure and HLA in healthy donors. As to this clone: Its antigen remains unknown.

Findings and caveats of the study: In a later analysis, specific HLA alleles were associated with around 17,000 TCR beta sequences at a 0.05 false discovery rate. Sequencing likely generated an artifact that appeared as a cluster of highly shared sequence variants.

Germline lookup yields CDR1 KGHSH and CDR2 LQKENI. This CDR3 is built from 16 residues. J gave up 3 bases and V 2 bases, and 9 bases lay outside the gene matches. PCR involved 60 Vbeta and 13 Jbeta primers. TCRdb keeps only in-frame clones here, not all; method: immunoSEQ multiplex PCR. The table has more than 65,000 clones, around 79% seen once. This rearrangement joins TRBV18 to TRBJ2-7, with TRBD2 identical over 8 bases. The sequence was obtained from a female donor in good health and CMV-seronegative. The specimen was PBMCs. CDR3 amino acids: CASSPESAGGLYEQYF. The CDR3 region has the DNA TGTGCCAGCTCACCAGAGTCCGCGGGAGGCCTCTACGAGCAGTACTTC.